Below are 28 T cell receptor beta chains sequenced from a single sample in a study of blood T cell repertoires in COVID-19. Only in-frame clones appear in the TCRdb table, and some are missing; sequencing was by immunoSEQ multiplex PCR. Of 300,000 to 350,000 clones detected, roughly 84% appear once; the ten largest clones hold 1%. Sequences were obtained from PBMCs or T cells enriched from blood (not recorded which). These receptors came from a woman aged 30 to 39 who had recovered from COVID-19.

This rearrangement joins TRBV3-1 (or the pseudogene TRBV3-2) to TRBJ1-2; D gene ambiguous. There are 15 residues in the CDR3. The germline V gene has CDR1 LGHDT and CDR2 YNNKEL (reference sequence). V was pared by 4 bases and J by 4 bases, with 16 bases between. CDR3 amino acids: CASSPRGWRAYGYTF. The CDR3 region has the DNA TGTGCCAGCAGCCCACGTGGATGGAGGGCCTATGGCTACACCTTC.

The chain joins TRBV7-9 to TRBJ1-4, with TRBD1 identical over 9 bases. The ends lost 1 base at V and 5 bases at J; junction bases unmatched: 5. Germline V gene lookup returns CDR1 SEHNR and CDR2 FQNEAQ (reference sequence). The CDR3 is made up of 16 amino acids. CDR3 DNA sequence: TGTGCCAGCAGCTTAGTAGTTACAGGGGGCAATGAAAAACTGTTTTTT. Amino acid sequence: CASSLVVTGGNEKLFF.

This chain connects TRBV29-1 to TRBJ2-5, with D perhaps matching TRBD1 (6 bases). From germline, CDR1 is SQVTM and CDR2 ANQGSEA. This CDR3 is built from 15 residues. V lost 4 bases and J 4 bases, leaving 19 bases between the germline ends. The CDR3 loop is CSVGATPRGGETQYF. CDR3 nucleotides: TGCAGCGTTGGGGCGACACCTCGAGGGGGAGAGACCCAGTACTTC.

This clone was detected ten times or more. The chain recombines TRBV5-1 with TRBJ1-1, with D maybe TRBD1 (5 bases). The CDR3 runs 14 residues. Germline CDR1 and CDR2: SGHRS and YFSETQ. Trimming shortened V by 1 base and J by 5 bases, and 12 bases separated the two germline ends. CDR3 residues: CASSLWRKGTEAFF. In nucleotides, the CDR3 is TGCGCCAGCAGCTTGTGGCGGAAGGGGACTGAAGCTTTCTTT.

The rearrangement joins TRBV19 to TRBJ1-5; D uncertain. Trimming took off 7 bases at V and 0 bases at J, with 16 bases between the two ends. The CDR3 extends over 16 amino acids. CDR1 LNHDA and CDR2 SQIVND come from the germline V gene (reference sequence). CDR3 in DNA: TGTGCCAGTACCCGACCGGGAGAATATAGCAATCAGCCCCAGCATTTT. This codes for CASTRPGEYSNQPQHF.

The chain has TRBV10-3 and TRBJ1-1, with no clear D. The CDR3 is 14 residues long. Looked up from germline, CDR1 is ENHRY and CDR2 is SYGVKD. The germline V and J ends were trimmed by 5 bases and 5 bases, with 15 bases remaining between them. For the CDR3, the DNA is TGTGCCATCAGTCATCACAGCGGAGGGACTGAAGCTTTCTTT. Its protein product is CAISHHSGGTEAFF.

This rearrangement joins TRBV3-1 (or the pseudogene TRBV3-2) to TRBJ2-5; 10 bases agree with TRBD2. The ends lost 1 base at V and 5 bases at J; junction bases unmatched: 4. The CDR3 runs 15 residues. CDR1 and CDR2 (germline): LGHDT, YNNKEL (reference sequence). The CDR3 sequence: CASSQGSGGWETQYF. CDR3 DNA sequence: TGTGCCAGCAGCCAAGGTAGCGGGGGGTGGGAGACCCAGTACTTC.

V usage is TRBV19 and J usage is TRBJ2-4, with D unresolved. Germline V gene lookup returns CDR1 LNHDA and CDR2 SQIVND (reference sequence). Trimming shortened V by 1 base and J by 0 bases, and 7 bases separated the two germline ends. CDR3 length: 15 amino acids. The CDR3 nucleotides read TGTGCCAGTAGTATAGTACACCTAGCCAAAAACATTCAGTACTTC. Encoded protein: CASSIVHLAKNIQYF.

The rearrangement uses TRBV19 and TRBJ2-3; 8 bases are shared with TRBD1. Germline values: CDR1 LNHDA, CDR2 SQIVND (reference sequence). V shed 1 base and J 1 base; nucleotides not matched to a gene: 4. CDR3 size: 16 residues. Here the CDR3 DNA reads TGTGCCAGTAGTATAGTTGACAGGGGAGGCACAGATACGCAGTATTTT. Its translation is CASSIVDRGGTDTQYF. The full variable domain, completed using reference TRBV19 and TRBJ2-3, is DGGITQSPKYLFRKEGQNVTLSCEQNLNHDAMYWYRQDPGQGLRLIYYSQIVNDFQKGDIAEGYSVSREKKESFPLTVTSAQKNPTAFYLCASSIVDRGGTDTQYFGPGTRLTVL.

The count of this clone is one. This chain connects TRBV29-1 to TRBJ1-1; 9 bases map to TRBD1. The CDR3 is 14 residues long. CDR1 and CDR2 (germline): SQVTM, ANQGSEA. V shed 7 bases and J 3 bases; nucleotides not matched to a gene: 9. CDR3: CSAKLRQGDTEAFF. CDR3 in DNA: TGCAGCGCTAAACTTCGACAGGGGGACACTGAAGCTTTCTTT.

The chain has TRBV7-9 and TRBJ2-2, with D unresolved. V was trimmed by 3 bases and J by 4 bases, leaving 12 bases between them. CDR1 and CDR2 (germline): SEHNR, FQNEAQ (reference sequence). The CDR3 runs 15 residues. Here the CDR3 reads CASSFLVGGTGELFF. DNA for the CDR3: TGTGCCAGCAGCTTTTTGGTAGGCGGCACCGGGGAGCTGTTTTTT.

This chain uses TRBV27 with TRBJ1-6, with D possibly matching TRBD1 (5 bases). The CDR3 has 14 amino acids. The germline gives CDR1 MNHEY, CDR2 SMNVEV (reference sequence). Trimming stripped 3 bases from V and 2 bases from J, with 5 bases between. In nucleotides, the CDR3 is TGTGCCAGCAGTTTCAGGGCCTATAATTCACCCCTCCACTTT. Amino acids: CASSFRAYNSPLHF.

The genes are TRBV11-2 and TRBJ2-7; 7 bases fit TRBD2. Germline V lookup: CDR1 SGHAT, CDR2 FQNNGV. Trimming at V came to 0 bases and at J to 5 bases, leaving 1 base not matched to a gene. The CDR3 has 13 amino acids. The CDR3 DNA is TGTGCCAGCAGCTTAGATCGGGGGGACGAGCAGTACTTC. Protein: CASSLDRGDEQYF.

The V gene is TRBV28, the J gene TRBJ1-2; no reliable D call. The CDR3 spans 12 residues. Germline CDR1 is MDHEN and CDR2 is SYDVKM. The germline V and J ends were trimmed by 5 bases and 8 bases, with 12 bases remaining between them. The CDR3 loop reads CASSGWGEGYTF. CDR3 nucleotides: TGTGCCAGCAGTGGTTGGGGAGAGGGCTACACCTTC.

J is TRBJ2-1 and V is TRBV6-2 or TRBV6-3, with 8 bases aligning to TRBD2. The J segment lost 5 bases and the V segment lost 0 bases, leaving 9 bases of the junction unmatched. Germline CDR1 and CDR2: MNHEY and SVGEGT. This CDR3 has 17 amino acids. This CDR3 reads CASSYSGGSGGNNEQFF. The CDR3, as DNA: TGTGCCAGCAGTTACTCGGGAGGCAGCGGGGGAAACAATGAGCAGTTCTTC.

There are a few counts of this clone. The gene calls are TRBV5-1 and TRBJ1-1; TRBD1 aligns across 10 bases. Germline values: CDR1 SGHRS, CDR2 YFSETQ. The CDR3 has 17 residues. V shed 3 bases and J 4 bases; nucleotides not matched to a gene: 12. The CDR3 spells CASSSGQGLREGTEAFF. CDR3 in DNA: TGCGCCAGCAGCTCGGGACAGGGGCTGCGCGAAGGCACTGAAGCTTTCTTT. Together with reference TRBV5-1 and TRBJ1-1, the CDR3 gives the full variable domain: KAGVTQTPRYLIKTRGQQVTLSCSPISGHRSVSWYQQTPGQGLQFLFEYFSETQRNKGNFPGRFSGRQFSNSRSEMNVSTLELGDSALYLCASSSGQGLREGTEAFFGQGTRLTVV.

J is TRBJ1-1 and V is TRBV5-1, with a weak D call TRBD1 (6 bases). Trimming shortened V by 4 bases and J by 4 bases, and 20 bases separated the two germline ends. The CDR3 is 16 residues long. Germline V CDR1 and CDR2: SGHRS, YFSETQ. The CDR3 DNA sequence: TGCGCCAGCAGCGGATCGGGACAAACTAGGAGCACTGAAGCTTTCTTT. It translates to CASSGSGQTRSTEAFF.

This clone has just one count. The chain links TRBV25-1 to TRBJ2-1; D may be TRBD2 (5 bases). Looked up from germline, CDR1 is MGHDK and CDR2 is SYGVNS. The CDR3 is made up of 16 amino acids. V lost 2 bases, J lost 0 bases, and 11 bases lay in between. The CDR3 protein is CASSEADSHSYNEQFF. CDR3 nucleotides: TGTGCCAGCAGTGAAGCGGACTCCCACTCCTACAATGAGCAGTTCTTC.

The gene calls are TRBV2 and TRBJ2-1; maybe TRBD2 (6 bases). The V gene lost 7 bases and the J gene lost 4 bases, with 14 bases spanning the gap. Germline CDR1 SNHLY, CDR2 FYNNEI. The CDR3 runs to 14 residues. The CDR3 sequence: CASTRSEGYNEQFF. The CDR3 nucleotides read TGTGCCAGCACCAGGTCGGAGGGGTACAATGAGCAGTTCTTC.

The chain carries TRBV10-3 and TRBJ1-3; TRBD1 is a possible D gene (5 bases). Per the germline V gene, CDR1 is ENHRY and CDR2 is SYGVKD. CDR3 length equals 14 residues. The V end was cut by 5 bases, the J end by 1 base, with 9 bases between. The CDR3, as DNA: TGTGCCATCAGTCTCCAGGGTTCTGGAAACACCATATATTTT. It codes for CAISLQGSGNTIYF.

This clone was found a few times. The gene calls are TRBV4-1 and TRBJ1-1; the D gene is possibly TRBD1 (5 bases). The length of the CDR3 is 14 residues. The V and J ends lost 2 bases and 11 bases respectively, with 18 bases between them. CDR1 is MGHRA and CDR2 is YSYEKL in the germline V gene. DNA for the CDR3: TGCGCCAGCAGCCAACCGTGGGGGGTTCGGCGGGCTTTCTTT. This gives the protein CASSQPWGVRRAFF.

This chain connects TRBV4-3 to TRBJ2-5; TRBD1 agrees at 8 bases. Germline-derived CDR1 and CDR2 are LGHNA and YSLEER. The CDR3 sequence is 17 residues long. Losses at the gene ends were 2 bases for V and 4 bases for J; bases not matched to a gene: 12. The CDR3 loop is CASSQSTPGGNRETQYF. The CDR3 DNA sequence: TGCGCCAGCAGCCAAAGCACGCCAGGGGGCAATCGAGAGACCCAGTACTTC.

The chain carries TRBV5-1 and TRBJ1-4; 11 bases align to TRBD1. V trimming: 5 bases; J trimming: 5 bases; junction bases outside the gene matches: 5. The CDR3 covers 15 residues. Germline CDR1 SGHRS, CDR2 YFSETQ. In DNA, the CDR3 is TGCGCCAGCAGTTTCGGACAGGGGGCGAATGAAAAACTGTTTTTT. This codes for CASSFGQGANEKLFF. Drawing the rest from reference TRBV5-1 and TRBJ1-4, the complete variable domain is KAGVTQTPRYLIKTRGQQVTLSCSPISGHRSVSWYQQTPGQGLQFLFEYFSETQRNKGNFPGRFSGRQFSNSRSEMNVSTLELGDSALYLCASSFGQGANEKLFFGSGTQLSVL.

The chain uses TRBV3-1 (or the pseudogene TRBV3-2) and TRBJ2-3, with 8 nucleotides matching TRBD2. J lost 2 bases, V lost 4 bases, and 8 bases had no gene match. The CDR3 is 16 residues long. In germline, CDR1 is LGHDT, CDR2 YNNKEL (reference sequence). CDR3 in amino acids: CASSPLGSGATDTQYF. CDR3 DNA sequence: TGTGCCAGCAGCCCCCTGGGTAGCGGGGCCACAGATACGCAGTATTTT.

Remarks on this clone: The same CDR3 can be traced to other DNA sequences in this sample. The chain carries TRBV7-2 and TRBJ2-3; D is perhaps TRBD1 (5 bases). V lost 3 bases, J lost 0 bases, and 7 bases lay in between. In germline, CDR1 is SGHTA, CDR2 FQGNSA. This CDR3 has 14 amino acids. Here the CDR3 reads CASSLGQSTDTQYF. For the CDR3, the DNA is TGTGCCAGCAGCTTGGGGCAGAGCACAGATACGCAGTATTTT. Full variable domain (outside the CDR3, taken from reference TRBV7-2 and TRBJ2-3): GAGVSQSPSNKVTEKGKDVELRCDPISGHTALYWYRQSLGQGLEFLIYFQGNSAPDKSGLPSDRFSAERTGGSVSTLTIQRTQQEDSAVYLCASSLGQSTDTQYFGPGTRLTVL.

The chain links TRBV5-1 to TRBJ1-1; possible D gene TRBD1, 6 bases. Trimming shortened V by 0 bases and J by 4 bases, and 10 bases separated the two germline ends. The CDR3 is 14 amino acids. Germline CDR1 is SGHRS and CDR2 is YFSETQ. As DNA, the CDR3 is TGCGCCAGCAGCTTGGACAGGGTGCTCACTGAAGCTTTCTTT. As protein: CASSLDRVLTEAFF.

The chain uses TRBV5-6 and TRBJ2-2; 8 positions agree with TRBD1. In germline, CDR1 is SGHDT, CDR2 YYEEEE. This CDR3 comprises 15 residues. Germline trimming cut 2 bases from V and 7 bases from J; bases unmatched to any gene: 7. The CDR3 nucleotides are TGTGCCAGCAGCTTCCAGGACAGGGCGGGCGGGGAGCTGTTTTTT. Its translation is CASSFQDRAGGELFF.

The sample holds a few counts of this clone. The V call is TRBV3-1 (or the pseudogene TRBV3-2), the J call TRBJ2-1; 10 bases agree with TRBD2. CDR1 and CDR2 (germline): LGHDT, YNNKEL (reference sequence). The CDR3 contains 13 residues. V was clipped by 4 bases and J by 12 bases; unmatched bases: 6. The CDR3 DNA sequence: TGTGCCAGCAGCCCGACAATAGCGGGGGGGCAGTTCTTC. This gives the protein CASSPTIAGGQFF.